This T cell receptor beta chain was profiled in a study of post-analysis software for immune sequencing data. Losses at the gene ends were 6 bases for V and 3 bases for J; bases not matched to a gene: 10. The CDR3 runs 16 residues. Looked up from germline, CDR1 is MNHNY and CDR2 is SVGAGI (reference sequence). Remarks on this clonotype: Its antigen is undetermined.

cDNA libraries for TCR beta contained unique molecular identifiers. TCRdb recomputed calls from the PCR reads with MiXCR, one row per CDR3 protein. Seen here are more than 500,000 distinct CDR3 sequences, roughly 34% observed once, and the top ten hold roughly 6%. Findings of the study overall: Patients had higher frequencies than controls of about five TRBV segments, including TRBV5-6, TRBV5-1 and TRBV20-1. People with multiple sclerosis had a significantly lower normalized Chao1 diversity than controls did.

The receptor's source is a girl aged 2-17 years with multiple sclerosis. Input material: blood. The chain joins TRBV6-6 to TRBJ2-3, with 9 bases lining up with TRBD1. CDR3 protein: CASSAATGGRTDTQYF. CDR3 coding DNA: TGTGCCAGCAGCGCCGCGACAGGGGGGCGGACAGATACGCAGTATTTT.